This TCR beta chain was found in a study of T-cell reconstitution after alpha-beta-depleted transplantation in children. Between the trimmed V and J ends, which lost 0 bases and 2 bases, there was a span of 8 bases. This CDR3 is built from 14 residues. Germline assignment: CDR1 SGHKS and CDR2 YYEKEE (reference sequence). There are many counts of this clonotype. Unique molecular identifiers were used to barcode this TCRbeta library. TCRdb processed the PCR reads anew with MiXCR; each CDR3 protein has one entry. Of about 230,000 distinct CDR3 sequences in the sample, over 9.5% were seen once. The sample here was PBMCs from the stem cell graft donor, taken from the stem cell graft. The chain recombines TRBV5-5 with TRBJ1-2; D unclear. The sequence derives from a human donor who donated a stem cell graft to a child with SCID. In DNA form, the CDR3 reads TGTGCCAGCAGCTTGGATTCGTCCAACTATGGCTACACCTTC. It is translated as CASSLDSSNYGYTF.